The source of this TCR beta chain is a study of OX40 agonist ivuxolimab in advanced cancers. Study-level background: The costimulatory receptor OX40 (CD134) was targeted by ivuxolimab, a fully human IgG2 agonistic monoclonal antibody. Patients were allowed to have had prior anti-PD-1, anti-PD-L1 or anti-CTLA-4 therapy, and around 41% of the dose-escalation patients had previously received checkpoint inhibitors. The dose-escalation cohort was about 87% male with a mean age of 60 years, ranging from roughly 20 to 80. Of the approximately 50 patients in dose escalation, some 20 had hepatocellular carcinoma, some 15 had melanoma, 9 had renal cell carcinoma and 9 had head and neck cancer. The point of sequencing TCRbeta in the periphery was to test whether ivuxolimab changed TCR sequence diversity and drove clonal T-cell expansion. The paper reports the monotherapy dose-escalation portion (N ≈ 52 patients) of the phase I ivuxolimab trial. Partial responses were achieved by three dose-escalation patients, of whom one had hepatocellular carcinoma and two had cutaneous melanoma. Intravenous ivuxolimab was administered to patients every 2 weeks at six dose levels: 0.01, 0.1, 0.3, 1.5, 3 and 10 mg/kg.

To sequence the TCRbeta CDR3 region, genomic DNA was isolated from the sorted cells. The immunoSEQ Assay was used for sequencing of TCRbeta CDR3 regions. As stored in TCRdb, this immuneACCESS dataset retains in-frame rearrangements with V and J assigned. A fraction of the clones does not appear; measured against another copy, unresolved V genes explain less than half of the discrepancy, and the remainder lacks a known reason. Within this sample are fewer than 50,000 clones, with 80% to 90% of them counted one time only. The top ten clonotypes cover roughly 0.53% of the sample. From its cysteine to its phenylalanine, the CDR3 spans 16 amino acids. The sequence is cut down to CDR3 DNA, 48 bases in frame from base 1. Trimming leaves V shorter by 2 bases and J shorter by 0 bases, with the junction holding 3 bases beyond the gene matches. Points on this clone: What antigen it recognizes has not been identified. Qualities for individual bases were not recorded, and no much larger clone is one base off.

The trial excluded patients who had a history of autoimmune disease or who were on systemic immunosuppression. Peripheral blood for TCR sequencing was drawn from every dose cohort at baseline, at cycle 4 day 1 and at cycle 7 day 1. The samples were drawn from a first-in-human, open-label, multicenter phase I dose-escalation trial of ivuxolimab. Adults with locally advanced or metastatic melanoma, renal cell, hepatocellular, or head and neck squamous cell carcinoma were enrolled in the trial. CD4+ and CD8+ T cells were sorted separately from peripheral blood before TCR sequencing. General study outcomes and caveats: In the 0.1-3.0 mg/kg groups, partial responders had among the lowest normalized peripheral clonal expansion, particularly in CD8+ T cells. Low levels of normalized T-cell clonal expansion were also shown by some nonresponding patients. At doses from 0.1 to 3.0 mg/kg, clonal expansion was seen in both CD4+ and CD8+ blood T cells between baseline and week 6. The antigen specificity of the peripheral T cells that underwent clonal expansion was not determined. On average, CD8+ T cells showed more expanded clones than CD4+ T cells after ivuxolimab.

The sequenced sample was CD4+ or CD8+ T cells sorted from blood, obtained in a trial of the OX40 agonist ivuxolimab. This chain is built from TRBV23-1 and TRBJ2-4; 8 bases in the middle match TRBD1. TRBV23-1 is designated an ORF whose function remains uncertain. The sequence was obtained from an adult with an advanced solid tumor such as melanoma, head and neck, liver or kidney cancer. The CDR3 region has the sequence CASSQRQGLAKNIQYF. The bases are TGCGCCAGCAGTCAACGACAGGGGCTAGCCAAAAACATTCAGTACTTC.